This is a list of T cell receptor beta chains from one sample in a study of sequential checkpoint blockade in melanoma. The method was immunoSEQ multiplex PCR; TCRdb's version includes in-frame clones alone and lacks a portion of them. Of about 12,000 clones in the sample, about 25% were seen once. Specimen: tumor tissue (inferred from file names), collected from a patient given nivolumab and ipilimumab in sequence. The receptors stem from a human donor with melanoma. The CDR3 runs from the conserved cysteine through the conserved F or W. The D gene is left open where the match is weak. Expanded clones get a size class; other rows say once, few or many, or leave the size out.

v_call: TRBV10-2
d_call: TRBD1
j_call: TRBJ2-5
clone_size: .
cdr3_nt: TGCGCCAGCATCCGGGACAGGGGGGAAGAGACCCAGTACTTC
cdr3_aa: CASIRDRGEETQYF

v_call: TRBV11-3
d_call: TRBD1
j_call: TRBJ2-2
clone_size: few
cdr3_nt: TGTGCCAGCAGTCTGATGAGGGGGCGGTTAGTTGGCGGGGAGCTGTTTTTT
cdr3_aa: CASSLMRGRLVGGELFF

v_call: TRBV7-7
d_call: .
j_call: TRBJ1-1
clone_size: .
cdr3_nt: TGTGCCAGCAGCTTAGGTACGGATAACACTGAAGCTTTCTTT
cdr3_aa: CASSLGTDNTEAFF

v_call: TRBV28
d_call: .
j_call: TRBJ1-1
clone_size: many
cdr3_nt: TGTGCCAGCAGTTTACGCAGGGACCTACCTGAAGCTTTCTTT
cdr3_aa: CASSLRRDLPEAFF

v_call: TRBV9
d_call: .
j_call: TRBJ1-1
clone_size: .
cdr3_nt: TGTGCCAGCAGTTACAGGAACACTGAAGCTTTCTTT
cdr3_aa: CASSYRNTEAFF

v_call: TRBV6-8
d_call: TRBD1
j_call: TRBJ1-3
clone_size: .
cdr3_nt: TGTGCCAGCAGTTATTGGACAGGTTCTGGAAACACCATATATTTT
cdr3_aa: CASSYWTGSGNTIYF

v_call: TRBV27
d_call: .
j_call: TRBJ1-2
clone_size: .
cdr3_nt: TGTGCCAGCAGTTCGACAGATAACTATGGCTACACCTTC
cdr3_aa: CASSSTDNYGYTF

v_call: TRBV25-1
d_call: .
j_call: TRBJ2-7
clone_size: .
cdr3_nt: TGTGCCAGCAGCTCCTTATCCTCCTACGAGCAGTACTTC
cdr3_aa: CASSSLSSYEQYF

v_call: TRBV5-1
d_call: .
j_call: TRBJ1-1
clone_size: .
cdr3_nt: TGCGCCAGCAGCTTGGCCAGGGGACTCCCTGAAGCTTTCTTT
cdr3_aa: CASSLARGLPEAFF

v_call: TRBV15
d_call: .
j_call: TRBJ2-7
clone_size: few
cdr3_nt: TGTGCCACCAGCAGAGACAGACGATTCCCCTACGAGCAGTACTTC
cdr3_aa: CATSRDRRFPYEQYF

v_call: TRBV18
d_call: .
j_call: TRBJ2-5
clone_size: .
cdr3_nt: TGTGCCAGCTCACCCCTAAGAGCGCATCAAGAGACCCAGTACTTC
cdr3_aa: CASSPLRAHQETQYF

v_call: TRBV6-8
d_call: TRBD1
j_call: TRBJ1-2
clone_size: many
cdr3_nt: TGTGCCAGCACGATGGCAGGGGGGCATGGCTACACCTTC
cdr3_aa: CASTMAGGHGYTF

v_call: TRBV15
d_call: TRBD2
j_call: TRBJ2-2
clone_size: .
cdr3_nt: TGTGCCACCAGCACTTACCTAGCGGGGGGGCCCGGGGAGCTGTTTTTT
cdr3_aa: CATSTYLAGGPGELFF

v_call: TRBV12-5
d_call: .
j_call: TRBJ2-2
clone_size: .
cdr3_nt: TGTGCCAGCACCTGGGGGTCGAACACCGGGGAGCTGTTTTTT
cdr3_aa: CASTWGSNTGELFF

v_call: TRBV5-1
d_call: .
j_call: TRBJ1-1
clone_size: .
cdr3_nt: TGCGCCAGCAGCTTGGGGTTAGGGGATAACACTGAAGCTTTCTTT
cdr3_aa: CASSLGLGDNTEAFF

v_call: TRBV4-1
d_call: .
j_call: TRBJ1-1
clone_size: few
cdr3_nt: TGCGCCAGTAAAGACCCGGAGAACACTGAAGCTTTCTTT
cdr3_aa: CASKDPENTEAFF

v_call: TRBV19
d_call: .
j_call: TRBJ1-2
clone_size: few
cdr3_nt: TGTGCCAGTACGGTCTTAGTCGGCAGGGCCTATGGCTACACCTTC
cdr3_aa: CASTVLVGRAYGYTF

v_call: TRBV12-5
d_call: .
j_call: TRBJ2-1
clone_size: few
cdr3_nt: TGTGCCAGCACCCTACGGGACACTTTACCCTACAATGAGCAGTTCTTC
cdr3_aa: CASTLRDTLPYNEQFF

v_call: TRBV6-8
d_call: .
j_call: TRBJ2-3
clone_size: few
cdr3_nt: TGTGCCAGCAGTTCCGGGACTGCGCGGGGAACGCAGTATTTT
cdr3_aa: CASSSGTARGTQYF

v_call: TRBV2
d_call: .
j_call: TRBJ1-3
clone_size: .
cdr3_nt: TGTGCCAGCAGCTTCTTTCCCGGTGGAAACACCATATATTTT
cdr3_aa: CASSFFPGGNTIYF

v_call: TRBV11-3
d_call: .
j_call: TRBJ1-1
clone_size: many
cdr3_nt: TGTGCCAGCAGCTCCGAGAAACCAGCCACTGAAGCTTTCTTT
cdr3_aa: CASSSEKPATEAFF

v_call: TRBV23-1
d_call: .
j_call: TRBJ1-2
clone_size: .
cdr3_nt: TGCGCCAGCAGTCAATCTTGGGGGGACAAATACTATGGCTACACCTTC
cdr3_aa: CASSQSWGDKYYGYTF

v_call: TRBV6-8
d_call: .
j_call: TRBJ1-2
clone_size: few
cdr3_nt: TGTGCCAGCAGCCGACTTTCGCCCGGCTACACCTTC
cdr3_aa: CASSRLSPGYTF

v_call: TRBV19
d_call: .
j_call: TRBJ1-5
clone_size: .
cdr3_nt: TGTGCCAGTAGTATGGTGGGATCACAGGGCAATCAGCCCCAGCATTTT
cdr3_aa: CASSMVGSQGNQPQHF

v_call: TRBV19
d_call: .
j_call: TRBJ2-3
clone_size: .
cdr3_nt: TGTGCCAGTAGTCCGGGACTCCTCACAGATACGCAGTATTTT
cdr3_aa: CASSPGLLTDTQYF

v_call: TRBV11-3
d_call: .
j_call: TRBJ1-3
clone_size: many
cdr3_nt: TGTGCCAGCACCGGGCCCCGAATGGACTCTGGAAACACCATATATTTT
cdr3_aa: CASTGPRMDSGNTIYF

v_call: TRBV6-8
d_call: .
j_call: TRBJ2-6
clone_size: .
cdr3_nt: TGTGCCAGCAGTACAACCCGAGTGAGTGGGGCCAACGTCCTGACTTTC
cdr3_aa: CASSTTRVSGANVLTF

v_call: TRBV6-8
d_call: TRBD2
j_call: TRBJ2-3
clone_size: .
cdr3_nt: TGTGCCATCAGCCAAGCGGGGGGGCATCAAGATACGCAGTATTTT
cdr3_aa: CAISQAGGHQDTQYF

v_call: TRBV11-3
d_call: .
j_call: TRBJ1-3
clone_size: many
cdr3_nt: TGTGCCAGCAGCCTCCCTGAGGCCTCTGGAAACACCATATATTTT
cdr3_aa: CASSLPEASGNTIYF

v_call: TRBV6-8
d_call: .
j_call: TRBJ1-6
clone_size: few
cdr3_nt: TGTGCCAGCAGTTACTCGTTTATTCTCCGACCCCTCCACTTT
cdr3_aa: CASSYSFILRPLHF

v_call: TRBV10-3
d_call: .
j_call: TRBJ1-2
clone_size: few
cdr3_nt: TGTGCCATCAGTGAGTCTGGGCCTTATGGCTACACCTTC
cdr3_aa: CAISESGPYGYTF

v_call: TRBV19
d_call: .
j_call: TRBJ2-7
clone_size: few
cdr3_nt: TGTGCCAGTAGTATAGTCCTAGGGCCCTCCGAGCAGTACTTC
cdr3_aa: CASSIVLGPSEQYF

v_call: TRBV9
d_call: .
j_call: TRBJ2-7
clone_size: few
cdr3_nt: TGTGCCACCTCCCCCGGGACCCCTTACGAGCAGTACTTC
cdr3_aa: CATSPGTPYEQYF

v_call: TRBV11-3
d_call: TRBD2
j_call: TRBJ2-3
clone_size: many
cdr3_nt: TGTGCCAGCAGCCGATCCTCCGGACTAGCGGGTTCAGATACGCAGTATTTT
cdr3_aa: CASSRSSGLAGSDTQYF

v_call: TRBV5-1
d_call: .
j_call: TRBJ1-2
clone_size: .
cdr3_nt: TGCGCCAGCAGCTATCCAGGGGAGCGCTATGGCTACACCTTC
cdr3_aa: CASSYPGERYGYTF

v_call: TRBV6-8
d_call: TRBD2
j_call: TRBJ2-1
clone_size: .
cdr3_nt: TGTGCCAGCAGCCTACGGGTCTCGGGGGGGCCGGAGAATGAGCAGTTCTTC
cdr3_aa: CASSLRVSGGPENEQFF

v_call: TRBV10-3
d_call: .
j_call: TRBJ1-2
clone_size: .
cdr3_nt: TGTGCCAGCCAGTCCCCGGTGGTTCCAGGTGGCTACACCTTC
cdr3_aa: CASQSPVVPGGYTF

v_call: TRBV2
d_call: .
j_call: TRBJ1-5
clone_size: few
cdr3_nt: TGTGCCAGCAGCACAGGTAATCAGCCCCAGCATTTT
cdr3_aa: CASSTGNQPQHF

v_call: TRBV28
d_call: TRBD1
j_call: TRBJ1-1
clone_size: many
cdr3_nt: TGTGCCAGCAGCCTAACTGCCAGGGGGCTGGAAGCTTTCTTT
cdr3_aa: CASSLTARGLEAFF

v_call: TRBV18
d_call: .
j_call: TRBJ2-7
clone_size: .
cdr3_nt: TGTGCCAGCTCACCGGTCAGGTCGGGAGAGCAGTACTTC
cdr3_aa: CASSPVRSGEQYF

v_call: TRBV18
d_call: TRBD2
j_call: TRBJ2-5
clone_size: .
cdr3_nt: TGTGCCAGCTCACCAAGGACTAGCGGGGGCCCGTACCAAGAGACCCAGTACTTC
cdr3_aa: CASSPRTSGGPYQETQYF

v_call: TRBV9
d_call: .
j_call: TRBJ2-1
clone_size: few
cdr3_nt: TGTGGGGCGGGGAGCTCCTACAATGAGCAGTTCTTC
cdr3_aa: CGAGSSYNEQFF

v_call: TRBV11-3
d_call: .
j_call: TRBJ1-1
clone_size: .
cdr3_nt: TGTGCCAGCAGCTTGGAGGGGCGATTTGACACTGAAGCTTTCTTT
cdr3_aa: CASSLEGRFDTEAFF

v_call: TRBV10-2
d_call: TRBD1
j_call: TRBJ2-1
clone_size: .
cdr3_nt: TGCGCCAGCAGTGAGGGACAGGGGCCATACAATGAGCAGTTCTTC
cdr3_aa: CASSEGQGPYNEQFF

v_call: TRBV18
d_call: .
j_call: TRBJ1-1
clone_size: .
cdr3_nt: TGTGCCAGCTCACCTAAGTGGGACACTGAAGCTTTCTTT
cdr3_aa: CASSPKWDTEAFF

v_call: TRBV10-3
d_call: .
j_call: TRBJ2-6
clone_size: .
cdr3_nt: TGTGCCATCAGTGAGGGAGTCCCTGCGATTGGGGCCAACGTCCTGACTTTC
cdr3_aa: CAISEGVPAIGANVLTF

v_call: TRBV19
d_call: .
j_call: TRBJ2-3
clone_size: .
cdr3_nt: TGTGCCAGTAGTCGAGGGAACCCGCCTAGCACAGATACGCAGTATTTT
cdr3_aa: CASSRGNPPSTDTQYF